What follows are 29 T cell receptor beta chains derived from one specimen sequenced in a study of blood T cell repertoires in COVID-19. The table came from immunoSEQ multiplex PCR; TCRdb's copy has only in-frame clones and leaves some out. The sample lists about 200,000 clones, approximately 78% seen once, with more than 9% in the top ten. The sample was peripheral blood. These receptors originate from a woman at least 80 years old with acute or convalescent COVID-19.

The chain combines TRBV9 with TRBJ2-1; D unresolved. The CDR3 contains 12 residues. Deletions cut 2 bases from V and 10 bases from J, with 10 bases between. Per germline, CDR1 SGDLS and CDR2 YYNGEE. The CDR3 here is CASSVEPREQFF. CDR3 bases: TGTGCCAGCAGCGTCGAACCTAGGGAGCAGTTCTTC.

The V gene is TRBV18, the J gene TRBJ1-5; tentative D call: TRBD1 (5 bases). Germline loops: CDR1 KGHSH, CDR2 LQKENI. The CDR3 consists of 13 residues. V lost 4 bases to trimming and J lost 2 bases, with 6 bases between them. The CDR3 here is CASSLQGNQPQHF. CDR3 coding DNA: TGTGCCAGCTCACTACAGGGCAATCAGCCCCAGCATTTT. The full variable domain, in which reference TRBV18 and TRBJ1-5 provide the parts outside the CDR3, is NAGVMQNPRHLVRRRGQEARLRCSPMKGHSHVYWYRQLPEEGLKFMVYLQKENIIDESGMPKERFSAEFPKEGPSILRIQQVVRGDSAAYFCASSLQGNQPQHFGDGTRLSIL.

This clone was observed a few times. One end of the junction varies from germline; a read error may be responsible. V gene TRBV7-7 combines with J gene TRBJ1-2, with 12 bases matching TRBD1. The CDR3 is 16 amino acids. In germline, CDR1 is SSHAT, CDR2 FNYEAQ (reference sequence). CDR3 in amino acids: CASSSPGQGAGYGYTF. CDR3 nucleotides: TGTGCTAGCAGCTCCCCGGGACAGGGGGCGGGCTATGGCTACACCTTC.

This clone showed up just once. V gene TRBV30 combines with J gene TRBJ1-5, with D hard to call. This CDR3 region has 12 residues. Trimming removed 2 bases from V and 4 bases from J, with 6 bases in between. The germline CDR1 and CDR2 sequences are GTSNPN and SVGIG (reference sequence). CDR3 coding DNA: TGTGCCTGGAGTTCCCCAAATCAGCCCCAGCATTTT. Protein: CAWSSPNQPQHF.

This clone was picked up one time. The rearrangement uses TRBV30 and TRBJ2-3; the D is unclear. In germline, CDR1 is GTSNPN, CDR2 SVGIG (reference sequence). This CDR3 is 14 amino acids long. The V gene lost 2 bases and the J gene lost 2 bases, with 11 bases spanning the gap. This CDR3 is CAWSRQAYTDTQYF. The CDR3 coding sequence is TGTGCCTGGAGTCGGCAGGCTTACACAGATACGCAGTATTTT.

The CDR3 DNA is TGTGCCAGCAGCGCACCGGGACAGGGGTCCGGGGAGCTGTTTTTT. Translation gives CASSAPGQGSGELFF. This chain connects TRBV21-1 to TRBJ2-2; no check of the table's D call, TRBD1, against the DNA was made. TRBV21-1 is a pseudogene. This CDR3 comprises 15 residues.

This chain joins TRBV6-5 and TRBJ2-1; 7 nucleotides line up with TRBD2. V lost 6 bases, J lost 0 bases, and 5 bases stayed unmatched. The CDR3 consists of 15 residues. Germline V gene sequence: CDR1 MNHEY, CDR2 SVGAGI. The chain's CDR3 is CASRVAGFSYNEQFF. The DNA of the CDR3 is TGTGCCAGCAGGGTAGCGGGCTTCTCCTACAATGAGCAGTTCTTC.

V usage is TRBV28 and J usage is TRBJ2-5; no clear D gene. The CDR3 is 11 residues long. Trimming pared 5 bases from V and 7 bases from J, leaving 8 bases between. Germline V lookup: CDR1 MDHEN, CDR2 SYDVKM. The CDR3 nucleotides read TGTGCCAGCAGTGGCATTACGACCCAGTACTTC. Amino acids: CASSGITTQYF.

V usage is TRBV27 and J usage is TRBJ2-7, with 7 nucleotides matching TRBD1. This CDR3 comprises 15 residues. V trimming: 2 bases; J trimming: 3 bases; junction bases outside the gene matches: 7. Germline CDR1 is MNHEY and CDR2 is SMNVEV (reference sequence). The CDR3 DNA follows: TGTGCCAGCAGTTTACCGGACAGGTTTAGCTACGAGCAGTACTTC. Its protein is CASSLPDRFSYEQYF.

The chain uses TRBV7-2 and TRBJ1-6; 9 bases line up with TRBD1. Germline CDR1 SGHTA, CDR2 FQGNSA. Losses at the gene ends were 5 bases for V and 10 bases for J; bases not matched to a gene: 9. The CDR3 loop spans 15 amino acids. The CDR3 DNA is TGTGCCAGCAGCCGGACAGGGGTGTTATGGTCACCCCTCCACTTT. Residues: CASSRTGVLWSPLHF.

The rearrangement joins TRBV6-2 or TRBV6-3 to TRBJ1-6; D gene ambiguous. Germline V gene data show CDR1 as MNHEY and CDR2 as SVGEGT. The CDR3 has 15 residues. V was pared by 2 bases and J by 10 bases, with 15 bases between. The CDR3 nucleotides are TGTGCCAGCAGTTACGAGGGAGGGAACTGGTCACCCCTCCACTTT. Amino acid sequence: CASSYEGGNWSPLHF.

This chain links TRBV30 with TRBJ1-2; maybe TRBD1 (6 bases). Per germline, CDR1 GTSNPN and CDR2 SVGIG (reference sequence). This CDR3 has 13 residues. Trimming cost V 1 base and J 3 bases, with 9 bases left between them. The CDR3 nucleotides read TGTGCCTGGAGTGAGAACAGGGACTATGGCTACACCTTC. Protein sequence: CAWSENRDYGYTF. The variable domain in full, completed from reference TRBV30 and TRBJ1-2, reads SQTIHQWPATLVQPVGSPLSLECTVEGTSNPNLYWYRQAAGRGLQLLFYSVGIGQISSEVPQNLSASRPQDRQFILSSKKLLLSDSGFYLCAWSENRDYGYTFGSGTRLTVV.

In this sample, this clone turned up once. This chain connects TRBV9 to TRBJ2-7; D ambiguous. V was shortened by 1 base and J by 0 bases, with 8 bases between the two germline ends. This CDR3 is built from 14 residues. Germline V CDR1 and CDR2: SGDLS, YYNGEE. CDR3 DNA: TGTGCCAGCAGCGTAACTCCGAGCTCCTACGAGCAGTACTTC. Encoded protein: CASSVTPSSYEQYF.

V usage is TRBV25-1 and J usage is TRBJ2-2; D uncertain. The CDR3 has 15 amino acids. The ends were cut back, 3 bases at V and 1 base at J, with 9 bases in the middle. Germline V lookup: CDR1 MGHDK, CDR2 SYGVNS. The CDR3 DNA reads as TGTGCCAGCAGTGATTTGCCAGTGAACACCGGGGAGCTGTTTTTT. Protein sequence: CASSDLPVNTGELFF.

The chain employs TRBV18 and TRBJ2-7, with 10 bases fitting TRBD2. Germline assignment: CDR1 KGHSH and CDR2 LQKENI. The CDR3 is made up of 16 amino acids. The junction had 11 bases not matched to a gene; V was cut back by 5 bases and J by 4 bases. CDR3 sequence reads: CASSWAITSGIYEQYF. The CDR3 DNA reads TGTGCCAGCTCATGGGCTATTACTAGCGGGATTTACGAGCAGTACTTC.

This clone was recorded only once. The junction departs from the called germline gene at one end, perhaps through a read error. The rearrangement joins TRBV7-7 to TRBJ1-6; a possible D gene is TRBD1 (5 bases). The CDR3 covers 14 residues. The germline V gene encodes CDR1 SSHAT and CDR2 FNYEAQ (reference sequence). The DNA of the CDR3 is TGTGCTAGCAGCACGCTCCCCCAGGGTTCACCCCTCCACTTT. Residues: CASSTLPQGSPLHF.

This chain uses TRBV2 with TRBJ1-5, with D perhaps TRBD1 (5 bases). The CDR3 covers 13 residues. Germline CDR1 SNHLY, CDR2 FYNNEI. Trimming left V 5 bases short and J 6 bases short, with 11 bases between. The CDR3 region has the DNA TGTGCCAGCAGTAAAGGGGCCGGTCAGCCCCAGCATTTT. Translated, it gives CASSKGAGQPQHF.

The V and J genes are TRBV11-2 and TRBJ2-7, with 9 positions matching TRBD2. The V gene end was trimmed by 3 bases and the J gene end by 4 bases; junction bases not matched to a gene: 4. This CDR3 is built from 14 residues. The germline V gene encodes CDR1 SGHAT and CDR2 FQNNGV. This CDR3 reads CASSFSSGEYEQYF. In DNA, the CDR3 is TGTGCCAGCAGCTTTTCTAGCGGGGAGTACGAGCAGTACTTC.

The chain is built from TRBV21-1 and TRBJ2-2; TRBD2, as called in the table, went unchecked against the DNA. TRBV21-1 corresponds to a pseudogene. The CDR3 has 16 amino acids. Here the CDR3 DNA reads TGTGCCAGCAGCTCCCACCGAGGACGGGGCACCGGGGAGCTGTTTTTT. Translating gives CASSSHRGRGTGELFF.

The J gene is TRBJ1-5, the V gene TRBV2, with a possible D match to TRBD1 (5 bases). The CDR3 runs to 13 residues. V lost 7 bases and J 3 bases, leaving 10 bases between the germline ends. CDR1 and CDR2 from the germline V gene are SNHLY and FYNNEI. CDR3 in amino acids: CASKQALNQPQHF. The CDR3 DNA is TGTGCCAGCAAACAGGCCCTCAATCAGCCCCAGCATTTT.

This chain joins TRBV6-6 and TRBJ2-7; TRBD2 agrees at 13 bases. Trimming removed 5 bases from V and 4 bases from J; junction bases left unmatched: 14. CDR3 length: 18 amino acids. Per germline, CDR1 MNHNY and CDR2 SVGAGI (reference sequence). CDR3: CASSRGLAGAVIGYEQYF. As DNA, the CDR3 is TGTGCCAGCAGTCGCGGACTAGCGGGAGCAGTGATTGGGTACGAGCAGTACTTC.

J is TRBJ2-7 and V is TRBV9; 8 bases are shared with TRBD1. The CDR3 has 17 residues. V gave up 0 bases and J gave up 6 bases; unmatched junction bases: 14. Per germline, CDR1 SGDLS and CDR2 YYNGEE. The CDR3 loop reads CASSVGGGPGQASEQYF. The DNA for the CDR3 is TGTGCCAGCAGCGTAGGTGGTGGCCCGGGACAGGCCTCCGAGCAGTACTTC.

The rearrangement joins TRBV16 to TRBJ1-4; TRBD1 matches at 9 bases. V dropped 0 bases and J dropped 0; count of bases not matched to a gene: 20. This CDR3 comprises 23 residues. Germline V lookup: CDR1 KGHSY, CDR2 FQNENV. CDR3 sequence: CASSQSRDRVPSGAPTTNEKLFF. The CDR3 coding sequence is TGTGCCAGCAGCCAATCGCGGGACAGGGTCCCTTCAGGGGCCCCTACAACTAATGAAAAACTGTTTTTT.

The rearrangement links TRBV6-5 to TRBJ1-1; D is unresolved. V lost 5 bases and J lost 1, with 11 bases in between. CDR1 MNHEY and CDR2 SVGAGI come from the germline V gene. The CDR3 spans 14 residues. The CDR3 DNA reads TGTGCCAGCAGTCCAAGAATGGCGAACACTGAAGCTTTCTTT. Translated, it gives CASSPRMANTEAFF.

The chain employs TRBV4-1 and TRBJ1-6, with a tentative D call TRBD1 (6 bases). Trimming removed 5 bases at V and 7 bases at J, with 18 bases between. The V gene's germline CDR1 is MGHRA and CDR2 YSYEKL. CDR3 size: 16 residues. CDR3 amino acids: CASSSTQGLANSPLHF. The CDR3 nucleotides are TGCGCCAGCAGCTCCACTCAGGGGCTTGCGAATTCACCCCTCCACTTT.

This chain connects TRBV30 to TRBJ1-5; no clear D gene. V was shortened by 0 bases and J by 4 bases, with 7 bases between the two germline ends. This CDR3 region has 13 residues. Germline CDR1 reads GTSNPN; CDR2 reads SVGIG (reference sequence). CDR3 nucleotide sequence: TGTGCCTGGAGTGTCGGTAAAAATCAGCCCCAGCATTTT. Its translation: CAWSVGKNQPQHF.

V usage is TRBV2 and J usage is TRBJ1-5; 7 nucleotides align to TRBD1. The CDR3 totals 15 residues. Germline V CDR1 and CDR2: SNHLY, FYNNEI. Trimming at V came to 3 bases and at J to 5 bases, leaving 7 bases not matched to a gene. The CDR3 protein is CASSDFSTGYQPQHF. CDR3 in DNA: TGTGCCAGCAGTGACTTTTCGACAGGGTATCAGCCCCAGCATTTT.

In nucleotides, the CDR3 is TGCGCCAGCAGCCAGGGTCCGGCAGGGGAGTCCTACGAGCAGTACTTC. It specifies CASSQGPAGESYEQYF. The V call is TRBV5-1, the J call TRBJ2-7, with D maybe TRBD1 (6 bases). The germline gives CDR1 SGHRS, CDR2 YFSETQ. The CDR3 is made up of 16 amino acids. Trimming stripped 4 bases from V and 1 base from J, with 18 bases between. Full variable domain (rest looked up from reference TRBV5-1 and TRBJ2-7): KAGVTQTPRYLIKTRGQQVTLSCSPISGHRSVSWYQQTPGQGLQFLFEYFSETQRNKGNFPGRFSGRQFSNSRSEMNVSTLELGDSALYLCASSQGPAGESYEQYFGPGTRLTVT.

This clone has just a few counts. The rearrangement uses TRBV11-2 and TRBJ1-3; D unresolved. With 6 bases removed from V and 0 bases from J, the gap between germline ends came to 12 bases. The germline CDR1 and CDR2 sequences are SGHAT and FQNNGV. The CDR3 runs 15 residues. The DNA of the CDR3 is TGTGCCAGCAGGTTCGGGGTGGGCTCTGGAAACACCATATATTTT. It yields the protein CASRFGVGSGNTIYF.